This TCR beta chain was documented in a study of beta chain features in type 1 diabetes. General observations from the study: A moderate, significant TCRB CDR3 shortening appeared in type 1 diabetes across four CD4+ subsets. PCR may have favored shorter templates equally in patients and controls.

About 120 mL of blood, on average, came from one heparinised draw per donor. The authors reverse transcribed all of the isolated RNA, so sequencing captured expressed TCRB transcripts. Assay used: immunoSEQ multiplex PCR; TCRdb lists only in-frame clones, some missing. This table has about 660,000 clones, more than 12% appearing once. Per the germline V gene, CDR1 is SGHDN and CDR2 is FVKESK. This CDR3 comprises 12 residues. V was pared by 2 bases and J by 10 bases, with 12 bases between. Concerning this clone: Its antigen is unknown.

Sequencing used naive CD4+ T cells from blood. The source is a man aged 18 to 29 with type 1 diabetes. The chain links TRBV14 to TRBJ2-7; D gene ambiguous. CDR3 coding DNA: TGTGCCAGCAGCCAACTCTACACCAGCCAGTACTTC. Translation gives CASSQLYTSQYF. The whole variable domain, filled in from reference TRBV14 and TRBJ2-7, reads EAGVTQFPSHSVIEKGQTVTLRCDPISGHDNLYWYRRVMGKEIKFLLHFVKESKQDESGMPNNRFLAERTGGTYSTLKVQPAELEDSGVYFCASSQLYTSQYFGPGTRLTVT.